This T cell receptor beta chain came from a study of blood T cell repertoires in COVID-19. Produced via immunoSEQ multiplex PCR; TCRdb's table is partial and in-frame only. The sample has 220,000 or so clones; around four fifths are singletons. V lost 5 bases and J lost 6; bases outside the gene matches: 10. The CDR3 spans 16 residues. From germline, CDR1 is SEHNR and CDR2 FQNEAQ (reference sequence). This receptor was identified in a woman aged 60-70 years who had recovered from COVID-19. The specimen was peripheral blood. V gene TRBV7-9 combines with J gene TRBJ1-6, with 7 bases aligning to TRBD1. This CDR3 reads CASSQPETGSNSPLHF. The CDR3 nucleotides are TGTGCCAGCAGCCAGCCGGAGACAGGGTCTAATTCACCCCTCCACTTT.